The 22 T cell receptor beta chains reported below all come from one sample, sequenced in a study of beta chain features in type 1 diabetes (dated by TCRdb to the late 2010s). General findings and caveats noted by the study authors: A moderate but significant shortening of TCRB CDR3 length was observed in type 1 diabetes patients in all four CD4+ subsets.

Their recognized antigens are unknown. Library method: the immunoSEQ multiplex PCR assay. All of the isolated RNA was reverse transcribed with the High Capacity cDNA Reverse Transcription Kit, so expressed TCRB transcripts were sequenced. TCRdb provides this immuneACCESS table in a form limited to in-frame rearrangements. Some clones are lacking; in checked studies, under half of them reflect an unresolved V gene, and why the rest are absent is not known. Here the sample has around 280,000 clones; approximately 15% occur a single time. The ten largest make up around 0.015% of the sample. The sequenced sample was naive CD4+ T cells from blood. The intended sense of this specimen's cell subset or site label: true naive CD4+ T cells. The receptors derive from a man younger than 35 with type 1 diabetes.

This clone has just a few counts. This chain links TRBV19 with TRBJ2-2; D is perhaps TRBD2 (5 bases). Trimming stripped 7 bases from V and 5 bases from J, with 11 bases between. The CDR3 runs 13 residues. Germline CDR1 LNHDA, CDR2 SQIVND (reference sequence). CDR3 DNA sequence: TGTGCCAGTACCCGGGGTGTTACCGGGGAGCTGTTTTTT. Protein: CASTRGVTGELFF.

The chain joins TRBV7-9 to TRBJ2-7; 8 nucleotides line up with TRBD1. V trimming: 5 bases; J trimming: 1 base; junction bases outside the gene matches: 7. This CDR3 contains 15 residues. Germline V gene sequence: CDR1 SEHNR, CDR2 FQNEAQ (reference sequence). The CDR3 region has the DNA TGTGCCAGCAGCCAACCGACAGGGGAGTCCTACGAGCAGTACTTC. This codes for CASSQPTGESYEQYF.

There are a few counts of this clone. The rearrangement uses TRBV18 and TRBJ2-5; TRBD2 matches 9 bases. Losses at the gene ends were 2 bases for V and 5 bases for J; bases not matched to a gene: 15. Germline assignment: CDR1 KGHSH and CDR2 LQKENI. CDR3 length: 18 amino acids. The chain's CDR3 is CASSPSAPIAGEEETQYF. CDR3 sequence (DNA): TGTGCCAGCTCACCATCTGCCCCCATAGCGGGAGAGGAGGAGACCCAGTACTTC.

The rearrangement uses TRBV5-1 and TRBJ2-5; D is unresolved. V was shortened by 3 bases and J by 5 bases, with 8 bases between the two germline ends. The germline V gene encodes CDR1 SGHRS and CDR2 YFSETQ. This CDR3 is 12 amino acids long. The CDR3 protein is CASSSKRETQYF. The CDR3 nucleotides read TGCGCCAGCAGCTCGAAACGGGAGACCCAGTACTTC.

This clone was found a few times. The chain carries TRBV11-2 and TRBJ2-6, with D possibly TRBD2 on 6 matching bases. Trimming pared 2 bases from V and 4 bases from J, leaving 9 bases between. The CDR3 is 15 residues long. The germline V gene encodes CDR1 SGHAT and CDR2 FQNNGV. The CDR3 loop is CASSLRGSGANVLTF. The DNA for the CDR3 is TGTGCCAGCAGCTTACGGGGGTCCGGGGCCAACGTCCTGACTTTC. Filled out from reference TRBV11-2 and TRBJ2-6, the complete variable domain reads EAGVAQSPRYKIIEKRQSVAFWCNPISGHATLYWYQQILGQGPKLLIQFQNNGVVDDSQLPKDRFSAERLKGVDSTLKIQPAKLEDSAVYLCASSLRGSGANVLTFGAGSRLTVL.

The gene calls are TRBV9 and TRBJ2-5; 9 nucleotides match TRBD1. The trim removed 3 bases at V and 4 bases at J, leaving 10 bases unmatched. The CDR3 runs to 16 residues. Per the germline V gene, CDR1 is SGDLS and CDR2 is YYNGEE. CDR3 residues: CASSANQRTGAETQYF. In DNA, the CDR3 is TGTGCCAGCAGCGCCAACCAGAGGACAGGGGCAGAGACCCAGTACTTC.

The V gene is TRBV30, the J gene TRBJ2-1, with D perhaps matching TRBD1 (5 bases). The CDR3 is 12 amino acids. Between the trimmed V and J ends, which lost 4 bases and 7 bases, there was a span of 11 bases. Germline CDR1 GTSNPN, CDR2 SVGIG (reference sequence). For the CDR3, the DNA is TGTGCCTGGACCCGACAGAAAAATGAGCAGTTCTTC. Protein product: CAWTRQKNEQFF.

The chain uses TRBV4-1 and TRBJ1-1, with no clear D. The CDR3 spans 18 residues. V lost 2 bases and J lost 1, with 20 bases in between. In germline, CDR1 is MGHRA, CDR2 YSYEKL. As DNA, the CDR3 is TGCGCCAGCAGCCAACAGTATCCGTTGGGGAGACCGAACACTGAAGCTTTCTTT. It codes for CASSQQYPLGRPNTEAFF.

This clone was detected a few times. The chain employs TRBV5-1 and TRBJ2-7; 12 bases are shared with TRBD1. V shed 4 bases, J shed 4 bases, and the junction held 6 bases outside the gene matches. CDR3 size: 15 residues. From germline, CDR1 is SGHRS and CDR2 YFSETQ. In DNA, the CDR3 is TGCGCCAGCAGCCCAGGGACAGGGGGCCCGTACGAGCAGTACTTC. As protein: CASSPGTGGPYEQYF.

This clone was found a few times. This specimen includes other DNA sequences encoding the same CDR3. The chain is built from TRBV7-2 and TRBJ2-2; 8 bases align to TRBD1. With 4 bases clipped from V and 6 bases from J, the junction kept 4 bases outside the gene matches. The germline V gene encodes CDR1 SGHTA and CDR2 FQGNSA. This CDR3 region has 14 residues. The CDR3 sequence: CASSWDRRSGELFF. CDR3 bases: TGTGCCAGCAGCTGGGACAGGAGGTCCGGGGAGCTGTTTTTT.

This clone occurred a few times. This chain joins TRBV6-5 and TRBJ2-7; D is possibly TRBD1 (6 bases). Looked up from germline, CDR1 is MNHEY and CDR2 is SVGAGI. The CDR3 loop spans 12 amino acids. With 6 bases removed from V and 7 bases from J, the gap between germline ends came to 13 bases. The CDR3 DNA reads as TGTGCCAGCAGCGAAAGGACAGAAGAGCAGTACTTC. Translated, it gives CASSERTEEQYF.

This clone was seen a handful of times. The chain recombines TRBV30 with TRBJ1-2; D might be TRBD1 (6 bases). Germline values: CDR1 GTSNPN, CDR2 SVGIG (reference sequence). Trimming pared 8 bases from V and 0 bases from J, leaving 13 bases between. This CDR3 spans 13 amino acids. Written as DNA, the CDR3 is TGTGCCGGAAGGGGGAAGTCTAACTATGGCTACACCTTC. This encodes CAGRGKSNYGYTF.

The rearrangement links TRBV12-5 to TRBJ2-1; tentatively, D is TRBD2 (6 bases). The CDR3 totals 13 residues. CDR1 is LGHNT and CDR2 is FRNRAP in the germline V gene. V lost 0 bases, J lost 9 bases, and 9 bases lay in between. This CDR3 is CASGLVVGGEQFF. CDR3 DNA: TGTGCTAGTGGTTTGGTCGTCGGGGGTGAGCAGTTCTTC.

The chain employs TRBV9 and TRBJ2-2; possible D gene TRBD1, 6 bases. CDR3 length: 15 amino acids. From germline, CDR1 is SGDLS and CDR2 YYNGEE. The V end lost 1 base, the J end lost 7 bases, and 14 bases lay between the germline ends. CDR3 DNA sequence: TGTGCCAGCAGCGTACGAGGGGGTCAGGGCGGGGAGCTGTTTTTT. This translates into CASSVRGGQGGELFF. The full variable domain, rest sourced from reference TRBV9 and TRBJ2-2, is DSGVTQTPKHLITATGQRVTLRCSPRSGDLSVYWYQQSLDQGLQFLIQYYNGEERAKGNILERFSAQQFPDLHSELNLSSLELGDSALYFCASSVRGGQGGELFFGEGSRLTVL.

The CDR3 bases are TGTGCCAGCAGTTACTCGAGCGCAGATTCCTACGAGCAGTACTTC. This codes for CASSYSSADSYEQYF. The chain carries TRBV6-5 and TRBJ2-7; the D is unclear. V gave up 0 bases and J gave up 1 base, with 10 bases separating them. The CDR3 extends over 15 amino acids. Germline V lookup: CDR1 MNHEY, CDR2 SVGAGI.

The rearrangement uses TRBV30 and TRBJ2-7, with D tentatively TRBD1 (5 bases). Germline V lookup: CDR1 GTSNPN, CDR2 SVGIG (reference sequence). The CDR3 has 12 residues. V was shortened by 2 bases and J by 2 bases, with 7 bases between the two germline ends. The CDR3 DNA sequence: TGTGCCTGGAGTAGGGGTACCTACGAGCAGTACTTC. This sequence encodes CAWSRGTYEQYF.

This clone was counted a few times. This rearrangement joins TRBV7-2 to TRBJ1-4; D remains ambiguous. Germline V CDR1 and CDR2: SGHTA, FQGNSA. The CDR3 contains 14 residues. Trimming shortened V by 6 bases and J by 4 bases, and 12 bases separated the two germline ends. Written as DNA, the CDR3 is TGTGCCAGCAGTCCCGGGTCGATTAATGAAAAACTGTTTTTT. Its protein is CASSPGSINEKLFF.

V gene TRBV5-1 combines with J gene TRBJ2-2, with D possibly being TRBD1 (5 bases). Germline CDR1 and CDR2: SGHRS and YFSETQ. This CDR3 is built from 16 residues. V dropped 4 bases and J dropped 3 bases, with 16 bases sitting between them. CDR3 residues: CASSGGQPGHTGELFF. CDR3 bases: TGCGCCAGCAGCGGCGGACAACCAGGACACACCGGGGAGCTGTTTTTT.

This clone turned up a few times. The genes are TRBV7-2 and TRBJ2-2, with 7 bases lining up with TRBD1. The CDR3 contains 15 residues. Trimming cost V 5 bases and J 1 base; bases outside gene matches: 4. Germline CDR1 is SGHTA and CDR2 is FQGNSA. CDR3: CASSNRGGNTGELFF. The CDR3 nucleotides read TGTGCCAGCAGCAACAGGGGTGGGAACACCGGGGAGCTGTTTTTT.

The rearrangement links TRBV5-1 to TRBJ1-1; perhaps TRBD1 as D (5 bases). The CDR3 runs to 12 residues. CDR1 and CDR2 from the germline V gene are SGHRS and YFSETQ. Trimming stripped 2 bases from V and 8 bases from J, with 10 bases between. The CDR3 nucleotides are TGCGCCAGCAGCTTTCAGGGCGCCGAAGCTTTCTTT. This sequence encodes CASSFQGAEAFF.

This clone was picked up a small number of times. The CDR3 here is CASSSSRAEQYF. The CDR3 DNA follows: TGTGCCAGCAGCTCATCCAGGGCCGAGCAGTACTTC. This sequence joins TRBV11-2 and TRBJ2-7, with TRBD1 as a possible D gene (5 bases). Germline CDR1 SGHAT, CDR2 FQNNGV. The CDR3 extends over 12 amino acids. Trimming left V 4 bases short and J 6 bases short, with 10 bases between. Full variable domain (remainder filled in from reference TRBV11-2 and TRBJ2-7): EAGVAQSPRYKIIEKRQSVAFWCNPISGHATLYWYQQILGQGPKLLIQFQNNGVVDDSQLPKDRFSAERLKGVDSTLKIQPAKLEDSAVYLCASSSSRAEQYFGPGTRLTVT.

This clone was recorded a few times. The V and J genes are TRBV11-2 and TRBJ2-7; D is possibly TRBD2 (5 bases). The germline CDR1 and CDR2 sequences are SGHAT and FQNNGV. The V gene lost 2 bases and the J gene lost 0 bases, with 11 bases spanning the gap. The CDR3 consists of 15 residues. In DNA form, the CDR3 reads TGTGCCAGCAGCTTATTTACGGGGAGCTCCTACGAGCAGTACTTC. Its translation is CASSLFTGSSYEQYF. Together with reference TRBV11-2 and TRBJ2-7, the CDR3 gives the full variable domain: EAGVAQSPRYKIIEKRQSVAFWCNPISGHATLYWYQQILGQGPKLLIQFQNNGVVDDSQLPKDRFSAERLKGVDSTLKIQPAKLEDSAVYLCASSLFTGSSYEQYFGPGTRLTVT.